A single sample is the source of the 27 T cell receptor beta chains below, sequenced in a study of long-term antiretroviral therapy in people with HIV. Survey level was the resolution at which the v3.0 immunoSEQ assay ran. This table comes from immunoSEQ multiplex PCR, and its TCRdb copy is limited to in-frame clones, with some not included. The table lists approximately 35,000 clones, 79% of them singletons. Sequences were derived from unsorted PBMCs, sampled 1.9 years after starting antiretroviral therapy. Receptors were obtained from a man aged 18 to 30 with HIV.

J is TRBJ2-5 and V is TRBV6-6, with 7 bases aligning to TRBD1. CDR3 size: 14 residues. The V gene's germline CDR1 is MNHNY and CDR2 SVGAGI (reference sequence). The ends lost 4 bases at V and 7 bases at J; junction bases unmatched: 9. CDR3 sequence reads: CASSSTGTEATQYF. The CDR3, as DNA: TGTGCCAGCAGTTCAACCGGGACAGAGGCGACCCAGTACTTC.

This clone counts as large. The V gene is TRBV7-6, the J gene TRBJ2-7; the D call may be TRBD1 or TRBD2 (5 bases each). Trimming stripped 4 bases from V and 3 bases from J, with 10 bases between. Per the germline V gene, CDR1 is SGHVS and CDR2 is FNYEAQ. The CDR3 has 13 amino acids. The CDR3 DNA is TGTGCCAGCAGCTCGGGACCGAACTACGAGCAGTACTTC. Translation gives CASSSGPNYEQYF.

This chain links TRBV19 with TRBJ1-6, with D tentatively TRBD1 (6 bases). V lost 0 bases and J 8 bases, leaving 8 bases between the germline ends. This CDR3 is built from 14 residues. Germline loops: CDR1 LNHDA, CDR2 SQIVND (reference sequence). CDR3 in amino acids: CASSIDRGDSPLHF. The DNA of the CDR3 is TGTGCCAGTAGTATAGACAGGGGAGATTCACCCCTCCACTTT.

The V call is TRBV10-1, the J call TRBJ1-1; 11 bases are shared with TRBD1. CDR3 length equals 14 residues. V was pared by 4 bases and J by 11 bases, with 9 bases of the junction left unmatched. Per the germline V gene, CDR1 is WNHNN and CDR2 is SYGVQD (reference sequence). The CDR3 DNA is TGCGCCAGCAGTGTGGACAGGGGGCCTGTCAGCGCTTTCTTT. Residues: CASSVDRGPVSAFF.

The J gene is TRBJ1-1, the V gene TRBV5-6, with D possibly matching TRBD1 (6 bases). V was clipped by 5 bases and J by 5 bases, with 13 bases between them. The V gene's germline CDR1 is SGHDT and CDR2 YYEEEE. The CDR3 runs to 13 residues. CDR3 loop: CASRLIRGTEAFF. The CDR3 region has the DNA TGTGCCAGCAGGTTGATCAGGGGTACTGAAGCTTTCTTT.

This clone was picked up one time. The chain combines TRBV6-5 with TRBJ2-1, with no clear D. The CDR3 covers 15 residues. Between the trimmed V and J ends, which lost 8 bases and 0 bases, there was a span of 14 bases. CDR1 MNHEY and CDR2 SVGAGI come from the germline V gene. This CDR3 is CASCKTLSSYNEQFF. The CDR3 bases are TGTGCCAGCTGTAAGACCCTGTCCTCCTACAATGAGCAGTTCTTC.

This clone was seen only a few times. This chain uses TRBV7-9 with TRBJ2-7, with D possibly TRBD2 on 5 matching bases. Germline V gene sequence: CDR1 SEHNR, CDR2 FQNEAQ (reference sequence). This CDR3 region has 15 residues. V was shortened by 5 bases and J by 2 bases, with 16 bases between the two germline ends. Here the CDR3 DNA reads TGTGCCAGCAGCGGAGGCGGGCCGAGAACCTACGAGCAGTACTTC. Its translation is CASSGGGPRTYEQYF.

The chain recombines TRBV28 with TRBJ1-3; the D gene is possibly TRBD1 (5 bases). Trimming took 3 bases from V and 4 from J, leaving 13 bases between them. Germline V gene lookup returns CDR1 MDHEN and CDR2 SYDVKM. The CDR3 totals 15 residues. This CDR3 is CASSFARVNGNTIYF. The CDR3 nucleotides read TGTGCCAGCAGTTTCGCCAGGGTGAACGGAAACACCATATATTTT.

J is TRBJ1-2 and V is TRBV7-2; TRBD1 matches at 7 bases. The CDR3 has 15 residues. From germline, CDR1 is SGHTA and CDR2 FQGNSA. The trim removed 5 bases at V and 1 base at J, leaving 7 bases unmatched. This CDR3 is CASSEPGQNNYGYTF. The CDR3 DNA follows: TGTGCCAGCAGCGAACCGGGACAGAATAACTATGGCTACACCTTC.

CDR3 nucleotides: TGTGCCAGCAGCCTACGGACAGGGGCAGACATTCAGTACTTC. As protein: CASSLRTGADIQYF. The chain uses TRBV7-8 and TRBJ2-4; 9 bases agree with TRBD1. Germline loops: CDR1 SGHVS, CDR2 FQNEAQ. CDR3 size: 14 residues. V shed 5 bases and J 8 bases; nucleotides not matched to a gene: 7.

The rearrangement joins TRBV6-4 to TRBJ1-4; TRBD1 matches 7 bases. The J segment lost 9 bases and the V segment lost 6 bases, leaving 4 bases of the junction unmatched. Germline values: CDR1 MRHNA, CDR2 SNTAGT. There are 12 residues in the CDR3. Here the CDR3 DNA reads TGTGCCAGCAGGAGGGGGCAAAAAAAACTGTTTTTT. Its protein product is CASRRGQKKLFF.

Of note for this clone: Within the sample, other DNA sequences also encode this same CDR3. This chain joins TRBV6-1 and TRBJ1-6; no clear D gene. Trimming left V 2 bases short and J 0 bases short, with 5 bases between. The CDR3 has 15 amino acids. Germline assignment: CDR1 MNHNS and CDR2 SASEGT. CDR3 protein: CASSERSSYNSPLHF. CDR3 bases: TGTGCCAGCAGTGAAAGGAGCTCCTATAATTCACCCCTCCACTTT.

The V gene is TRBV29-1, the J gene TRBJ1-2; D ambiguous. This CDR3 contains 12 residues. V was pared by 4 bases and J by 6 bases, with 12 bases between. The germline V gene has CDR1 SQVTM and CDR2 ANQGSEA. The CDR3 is CSVAGLRDGYTF. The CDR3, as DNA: TGCAGCGTTGCGGGCCTTCGGGATGGCTACACCTTC.

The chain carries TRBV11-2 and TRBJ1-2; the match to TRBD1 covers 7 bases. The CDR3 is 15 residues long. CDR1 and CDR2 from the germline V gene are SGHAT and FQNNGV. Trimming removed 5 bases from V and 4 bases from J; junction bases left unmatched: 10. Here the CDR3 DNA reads TGTGCCAGCAGCCCGGGGGAGGGACAGCTCTATGGCTACACCTTC. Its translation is CASSPGEGQLYGYTF. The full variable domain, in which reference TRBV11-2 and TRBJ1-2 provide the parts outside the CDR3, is EAGVAQSPRYKIIEKRQSVAFWCNPISGHATLYWYQQILGQGPKLLIQFQNNGVVDDSQLPKDRFSAERLKGVDSTLKIQPAKLEDSAVYLCASSPGEGQLYGYTFGSGTRLTVV.

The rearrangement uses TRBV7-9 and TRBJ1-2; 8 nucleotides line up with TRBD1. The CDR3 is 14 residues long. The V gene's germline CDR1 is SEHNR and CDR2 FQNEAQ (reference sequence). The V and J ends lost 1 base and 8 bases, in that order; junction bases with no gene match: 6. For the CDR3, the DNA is TGTGCCAGCAGCTTAGGTGGACAGGGTAACGGCTACACCTTC. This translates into CASSLGGQGNGYTF. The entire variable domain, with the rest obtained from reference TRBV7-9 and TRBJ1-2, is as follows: DTGVSQNPRHKITKRGQNVTFRCDPISEHNRLYWYRQTLGQGPEFLTYFQNEAQLEKSRLLSDRFSAERPKGSFSTLEIQRTEQGDSAMYLCASSLGGQGNGYTFGSGTRLTVV.

CDR3 sequence reads: CATSRDLSSYEQYF. CDR3 DNA sequence: TGTGCCACCAGCAGAGATCTGAGCTCCTACGAGCAGTACTTC. V is TRBV15 and J is TRBJ2-7; no firm D call. The CDR3 runs to 14 residues. Between the trimmed V and J ends, which lost 0 bases and 0 bases, there was a span of 6 bases. Per the germline V gene, CDR1 is LNHNV and CDR2 is YYDKDF (reference sequence).

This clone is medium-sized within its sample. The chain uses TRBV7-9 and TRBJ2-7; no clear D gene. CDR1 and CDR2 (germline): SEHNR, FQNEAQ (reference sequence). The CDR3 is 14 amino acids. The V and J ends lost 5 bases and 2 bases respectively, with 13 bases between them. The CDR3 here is CASSPRYETYEQYF. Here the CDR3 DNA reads TGTGCCAGCAGCCCGCGTTATGAAACCTACGAGCAGTACTTC.

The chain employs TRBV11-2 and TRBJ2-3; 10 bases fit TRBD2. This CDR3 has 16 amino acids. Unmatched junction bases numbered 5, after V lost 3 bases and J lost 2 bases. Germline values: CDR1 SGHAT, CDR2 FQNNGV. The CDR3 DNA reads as TGTGCCAGCAGCTTTGACCTAGCGGGGGACACAGATACGCAGTATTTT. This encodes CASSFDLAGDTDTQYF.

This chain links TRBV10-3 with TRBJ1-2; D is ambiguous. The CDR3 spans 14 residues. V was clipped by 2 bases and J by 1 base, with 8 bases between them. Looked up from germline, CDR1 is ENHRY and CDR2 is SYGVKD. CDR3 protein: CAISETDNNYGYTF. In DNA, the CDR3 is TGTGCCATCAGTGAGACCGATAATAACTATGGCTACACCTTC.

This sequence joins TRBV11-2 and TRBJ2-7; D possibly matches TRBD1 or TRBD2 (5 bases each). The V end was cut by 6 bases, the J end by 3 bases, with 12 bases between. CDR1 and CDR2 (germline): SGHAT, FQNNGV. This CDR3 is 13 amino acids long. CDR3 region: CASRMGVSYEQYF. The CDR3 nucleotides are TGTGCCAGCAGAATGGGGGTTAGCTACGAGCAGTACTTC.

The CDR3 here is CASSYSKSYNEQFF. The CDR3 nucleotides read TGTGCCAGCAGCTACTCTAAATCCTACAATGAGCAGTTCTTC. The chain carries TRBV7-2 and TRBJ2-1; D remains unclear. CDR3 size: 14 residues. CDR1 and CDR2 from the germline V gene are SGHTA and FQGNSA. Trimming shortened V by 4 bases and J by 1 base, and 8 bases separated the two germline ends.

The CDR3 sequence: CATRGGEETQYF. As DNA, the CDR3 is TGTGCCACCAGAGGGGGGGAAGAGACCCAGTACTTC. V and J are TRBV15 and TRBJ2-5, with TRBD2 as a possible D gene (7 bases). CDR3 length equals 12 residues. Deletions cut 6 bases from V and 3 bases from J, with 8 bases between. Germline V gene lookup returns CDR1 LNHNV and CDR2 YYDKDF (reference sequence).

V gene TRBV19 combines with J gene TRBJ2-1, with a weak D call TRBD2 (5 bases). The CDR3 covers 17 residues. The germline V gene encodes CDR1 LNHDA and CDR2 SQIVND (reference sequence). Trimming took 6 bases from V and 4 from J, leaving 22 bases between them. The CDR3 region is CASSLRNGAGQYNEQFF. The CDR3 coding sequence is TGTGCCAGTAGCCTCCGTAATGGCGCGGGCCAATACAATGAGCAGTTCTTC.

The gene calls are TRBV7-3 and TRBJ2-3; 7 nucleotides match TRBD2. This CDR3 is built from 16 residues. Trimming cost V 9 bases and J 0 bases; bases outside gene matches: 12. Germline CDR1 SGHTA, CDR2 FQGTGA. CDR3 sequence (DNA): TGTGCCAGTAGTAGGGGAGGGGCCACTAGCACAGATACGCAGTATTTT. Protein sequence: CASSRGGATSTDTQYF. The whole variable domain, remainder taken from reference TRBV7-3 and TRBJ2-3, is GAGVSQTPSNKVTEKGKYVELRCDPISGHTALYWYRQSLGQGPEFLIYFQGTGAADDSGLPNDRFFAVRPEGSVSTLKIQRTERGDSAVYLCASSRGGATSTDTQYFGPGTRLTVL.

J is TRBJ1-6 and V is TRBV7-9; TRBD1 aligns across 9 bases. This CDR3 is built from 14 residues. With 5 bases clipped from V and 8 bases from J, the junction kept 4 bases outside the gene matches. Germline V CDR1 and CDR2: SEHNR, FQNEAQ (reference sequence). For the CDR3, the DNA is TGTGCCAGCAGCCCTGGACAGGGGTATTCACCCCTCCACTTT. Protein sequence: CASSPGQGYSPLHF.

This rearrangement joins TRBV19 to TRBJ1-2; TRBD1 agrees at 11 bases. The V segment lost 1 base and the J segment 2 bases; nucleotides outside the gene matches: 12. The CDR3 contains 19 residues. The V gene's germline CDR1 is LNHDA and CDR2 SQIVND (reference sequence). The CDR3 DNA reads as TGTGCCAGTAGTATAGTTTACGGCGAGGACAGGGGGCGAAACTATGGCTACACCTTC. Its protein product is CASSIVYGEDRGRNYGYTF.

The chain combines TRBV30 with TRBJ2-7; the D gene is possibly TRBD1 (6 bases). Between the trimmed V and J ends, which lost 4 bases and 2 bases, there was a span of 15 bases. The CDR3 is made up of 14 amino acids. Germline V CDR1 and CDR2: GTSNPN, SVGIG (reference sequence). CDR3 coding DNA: TGTGCCTGGACCCTCCGGGACACCACCTACGAGCAGTACTTC. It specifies CAWTLRDTTYEQYF.